This TCR beta chain comes out of a study of shared clonotypes between healthy human individuals. About the study: CD4 naive and CD4 memory each took three plates per donor, while CD8 naive took two and CD8 memory one.

CD45RO-negative, CCR7-positively selected cells formed the naive CD8 fraction, excluding terminally differentiated effector memory CD45RA+ cells. TCRdb keeps only in-frame clones here, not all; method: immunoSEQ multiplex PCR. The sample yields about 590,000 clones, 95% to 96% seen once. Germline V gene data show CDR1 as MNHNS and CDR2 as SASEGT. The trim removed 6 bases at V and 4 bases at J, leaving 15 bases unmatched. The CDR3 totals 16 residues. The TCR originated in a woman aged 30 to 39 in good health. V is TRBV6-1 and J is TRBJ2-7; 7 bases line up with TRBD1. Material: naive CD8+ T cells sorted from blood. The DNA for the CDR3 is TGTGCCAGCAGGGAACGGGTTGAGGGGGCGCGGTACGAGCAGTACTTC. Translated: CASRERVEGARYEQYF.